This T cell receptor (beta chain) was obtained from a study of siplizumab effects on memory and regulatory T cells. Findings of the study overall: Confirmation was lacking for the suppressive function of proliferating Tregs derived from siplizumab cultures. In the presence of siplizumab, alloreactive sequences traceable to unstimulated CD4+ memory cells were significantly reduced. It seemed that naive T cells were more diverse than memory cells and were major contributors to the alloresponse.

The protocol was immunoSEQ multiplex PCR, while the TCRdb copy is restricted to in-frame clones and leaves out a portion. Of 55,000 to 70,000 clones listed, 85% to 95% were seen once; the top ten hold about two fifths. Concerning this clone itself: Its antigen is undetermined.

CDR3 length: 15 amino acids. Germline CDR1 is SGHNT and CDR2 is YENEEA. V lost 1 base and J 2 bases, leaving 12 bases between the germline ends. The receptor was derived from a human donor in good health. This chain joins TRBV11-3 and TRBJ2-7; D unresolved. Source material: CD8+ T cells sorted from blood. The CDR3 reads CASSLGGEFPYEQYF. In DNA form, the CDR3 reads TGTGCCAGCAGCTTAGGTGGCGAGTTCCCCTACGAGCAGTACTTC.